This TCR beta chain stems from a study of T-cell memory formation after mild COVID-19. Comments on this clonotype: Its antigen is currently unknown.

TCRdb reprocessed the 5' RACE reads via MiXCR and lists one record per CDR3 protein. The repertoire consists of a few hundred thousand distinct CDR3 sequences, with approximately 15% occurring once and the leading ten covering 20% to 25%. CDR1 is SGHTA, CDR2 FQGNSA, per germline. CDR3 size: 15 residues. The trim removed 5 bases at V and 15 bases at J, leaving 12 bases unmatched. General study results and limits: Day 15 to 85 contractors were CD4/CD8 balanced; later expanders leaned CD4+. The pre-infection memory compartment contained some responding clones, suggesting cross-reactive memory joined. Those CD4+ clones that contracted were mainly in CM and EM (CD8+ ones in EMRA).

The rearrangement uses TRBV7-2 and TRBJ2-1; 14 bases fit TRBD2. Material for sequencing was PBMCs or a T cell subset sorted from them (not recorded which). The receptor was isolated from a young man who had mild COVID-19 (a few samples of this study predate the infection). Cell type and time point are not known. The CDR3 DNA follows: TGTGCCAGCAGCCTCCCAGGACTAGCGGGGGGACCCCCGTTCTTC. Its translation: CASSLPGLAGGPPFF.